Below are 14 T cell receptor beta chains sequenced from a single sample in a study of blood T cell repertoires in COVID-19. Sequencing used immunoSEQ multiplex PCR; TCRdb keeps in-frame clones, though not all of them. Of about 140,000 clones listed, 88% are singletons. Sequencing was performed on peripheral blood. All receptors derive from a human donor with COVID-19, enrolled during active disease. The donor label of this sample is uncertain.

In its sample, this clone was seen a few times. The gene calls are TRBV7-9 and TRBJ2-3; 7 bases match TRBD2. CDR1 SEHNR and CDR2 FQNEAQ come from the germline V gene (reference sequence). V shed 3 bases, J shed 5 bases, and the junction held 2 bases outside the gene matches. There are 13 residues in the CDR3. The CDR3 is CASSFAGEDTQYF. In nucleotides, the CDR3 is TGTGCCAGCAGCTTTGCGGGGGAAGATACGCAGTATTTT.

This chain connects TRBV3-1 (or the pseudogene TRBV3-2) to TRBJ1-4, with 9 bases aligning to TRBD1. The CDR3 has 15 residues. V lost 1 base and J lost 10; bases outside the gene matches: 7. Germline V CDR1 and CDR2: LGHDT, YNNKEL (reference sequence). CDR3 loop: CASSQAGTGLVKLFF. The CDR3 DNA reads TGTGCCAGCAGCCAAGCCGGGACAGGGTTGGTAAAACTGTTTTTT.

V is TRBV6-5 and J is TRBJ1-2, with D possibly matching TRBD1 (6 bases). CDR1 is MNHEY and CDR2 is SVGAGI in the germline V gene. With 2 bases removed from V and 4 bases from J, the gap between germline ends came to 8 bases. This CDR3 is 13 amino acids long. In nucleotides, the CDR3 is TGTGCCAGCAGTTACGACAGGATCTATGGCTACACCTTC. This encodes CASSYDRIYGYTF.

This chain joins TRBV21-1 and TRBJ2-7; the table gives TRBD2 as D, unverified against the DNA. TRBV21-1 is a known pseudogene. The CDR3 length is 16 residues. The CDR3 protein is CASSKARGSESYEQYF. The CDR3 nucleotides are TGTGCCAGCAGCAAAGCGAGAGGGTCCGAATCCTACGAGCAGTACTTC.

This rearrangement joins TRBV4-2 to TRBJ2-1, with D possibly being TRBD2 (7 bases). V lost 1 base and J lost 12, with 28 bases in between. The CDR3 has 18 amino acids. Per the germline V gene, CDR1 is LGHNA and CDR2 is YNFKEQ. In DNA, the CDR3 is TGTGCCAGCAGCCAAGTTCGTTTCTTAACTAGAGGGGGGGCACGGCAGTTCTTC. Its protein product is CASSQVRFLTRGGARQFF.

J is TRBJ2-1 and V is TRBV5-1; D is perhaps TRBD2 (7 bases). Germline V gene sequence: CDR1 SGHRS, CDR2 YFSETQ. The CDR3 has 15 amino acids. V lost 0 bases to trimming and J lost 9 bases, with 16 bases between them. The CDR3 region is CASSLAGGHSGEQFF. CDR3 sequence (DNA): TGCGCCAGCAGCTTGGCCGGGGGGCACTCTGGTGAGCAGTTCTTC.

The V gene is TRBV11-2, the J gene TRBJ1-4, with 10 bases aligning to TRBD1. With 5 bases clipped from V and 2 bases from J, the junction kept 5 bases outside the gene matches. The CDR3 runs 16 residues. Germline-derived CDR1 and CDR2 are SGHAT and FQNNGV. CDR3 bases: TGTGCCAGCAGCCTTTCGACAGGGGGCACTAATGAAAAACTGTTTTTT. It translates to CASSLSTGGTNEKLFF.

The chain couples TRBV7-9 to TRBJ1-2; no reliable D call. Trimming pared 6 bases from V and 8 bases from J, leaving 16 bases between. Germline V lookup: CDR1 SEHNR, CDR2 FQNEAQ (reference sequence). The CDR3 is made up of 13 amino acids. CDR3 amino acids: CASSQRSLGGYTF. CDR3 coding DNA: TGTGCCAGCAGTCAAAGGAGCCTCGGGGGCTACACCTTC. Full variable domain (remainder filled in from reference TRBV7-9 and TRBJ1-2): DTGVSQNPRHKITKRGQNVTFRCDPISEHNRLYWYRQTLGQGPEFLTYFQNEAQLEKSRLLSDRFSAERPKGSFSTLEIQRTEQGDSAMYLCASSQRSLGGYTFGSGTRLTVV.

The chain employs TRBV5-1 and TRBJ1-1; D is ambiguous. Germline CDR1 and CDR2: SGHRS and YFSETQ. The V gene lost 8 bases and the J gene lost 2 bases, with 16 bases spanning the gap. This CDR3 has 14 amino acids. The CDR3: CASLPGPSNTEAFF. The CDR3 DNA follows: TGCGCCAGTCTACCGGGTCCGAGCAACACTGAAGCTTTCTTT.

The rearrangement links TRBV18 to TRBJ1-2; TRBD1 aligns across 7 bases. CDR1 KGHSH and CDR2 LQKENI come from the germline V gene. This CDR3 is built from 16 residues. Germline trimming cut 3 bases from V and 7 bases from J; bases unmatched to any gene: 14. The CDR3 DNA reads TGTGCCAGCTCACCTAGTTCACAGGGGACGAGCGCTGGCTACACCTTC. Protein product: CASSPSSQGTSAGYTF.

This clone was seen a single time. The CDR3 loop is CASSLGGRSYEQYF. DNA of the CDR3: TGTGCCAGCAGCTTAGGTGGGAGGTCCTACGAGCAGTACTTC. V is TRBV7-8 and J is TRBJ2-7, with D possibly matching TRBD2 (6 bases). This CDR3 is 14 amino acids long. Germline lookup yields CDR1 SGHVS and CDR2 FQNEAQ. V was shortened by 1 base and J by 1 base, with 8 bases between the two germline ends.

The chain carries TRBV4-1 and TRBJ1-1; 11 bases fit TRBD1. J lost 3 bases, V lost 4 bases, and 10 bases had no gene match. CDR1 and CDR2 from the germline V gene are MGHRA and YSYEKL. The CDR3 is made up of 17 amino acids. CDR3 amino acids: CASSRVGQGAGDTEAFF. DNA for the CDR3: TGCGCCAGCAGCCGAGTTGGACAGGGGGCAGGTGACACTGAAGCTTTCTTT.

V and J are TRBV11-2 and TRBJ1-2, with 9 bases fitting TRBD1. The CDR3 totals 14 residues. V shed 1 base and J 3 bases; nucleotides not matched to a gene: 0. The germline V gene encodes CDR1 SGHAT and CDR2 FQNNGV. CDR3 sequence: CASSLGTGDYGYTF. DNA for the CDR3: TGTGCCAGCAGCTTAGGGACAGGGGACTATGGCTACACCTTC.

This chain joins TRBV7-9 and TRBJ1-2; TRBD1 agrees at 9 bases. The germline V gene has CDR1 SEHNR and CDR2 FQNEAQ (reference sequence). This CDR3 contains 14 residues. Trimming at V came to 5 bases and at J to 6 bases, leaving 7 bases not matched to a gene. CDR3 in amino acids: CASSQGQGLHGYTF. The CDR3 DNA reads as TGTGCCAGCAGCCAGGGACAGGGCTTGCATGGCTACACCTTC.